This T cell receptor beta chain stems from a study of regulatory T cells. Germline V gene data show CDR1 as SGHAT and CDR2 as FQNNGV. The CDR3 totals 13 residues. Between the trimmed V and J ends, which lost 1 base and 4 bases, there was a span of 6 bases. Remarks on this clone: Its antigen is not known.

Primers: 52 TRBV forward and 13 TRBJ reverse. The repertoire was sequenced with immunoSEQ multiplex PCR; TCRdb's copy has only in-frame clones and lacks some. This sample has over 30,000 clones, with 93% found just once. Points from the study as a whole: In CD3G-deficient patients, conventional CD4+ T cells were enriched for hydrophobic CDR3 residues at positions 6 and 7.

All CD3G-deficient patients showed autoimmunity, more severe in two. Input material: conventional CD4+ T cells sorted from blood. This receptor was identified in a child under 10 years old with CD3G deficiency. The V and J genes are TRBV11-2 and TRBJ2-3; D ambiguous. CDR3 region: CASSLGVSDTQYF. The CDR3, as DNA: TGTGCCAGCAGCTTAGGGGTATCAGATACGCAGTATTTT.